The entry below gives a single T cell receptor beta chain sequence along with its context. The target antigen is unknown. These data come from a study of CD8 T cells in Susac syndrome. Overall study findings and caveats: Clonal CD8+ expansion in Susac was highest in TEMRA cells and active patients.

Sequencing targeted TCR beta in blood CD8+ and CD4+ T cells. Patients with Susac syndrome met the recently defined diagnostic criteria for definite or probable disease. CDR1 is DFQATT and CDR2 is SNEGSKA in the germline V gene (reference sequence). This CDR3 spans 13 amino acids. V shed 3 bases and J shed 2 bases, with 11 bases lying between them. The authors reverse transcribed roughly 0.5 to 1 ug RNA with random hexamers. Using its own MiXCR run on the immunoSEQ multiplex PCR reads, TCRdb lists one record per CDR3 protein. Of around 170,000 distinct CDR3 sequences listed, roughly 94% were seen once; the top ten hold around 0.16%.

The V and J genes are TRBV20-1 and TRBJ2-7; D is uncertain. The TCR sequence derives from a human donor with Susac syndrome. The source material was CD8+ T cells from PBMCs. The CDR3 sequence is CSARTRKPYEQYF. The CDR3 region has the DNA TGCAGTGCTAGGACCAGGAAACCCTACGAGCAGTACTTC.